Following are 18 T cell receptor beta chains from one sample sequenced in a study of blood T cell repertoires in COVID-19. The repertoire was sequenced with immunoSEQ multiplex PCR; TCRdb's copy has only in-frame clones and lacks some. Of around 88,000 clones in the sample, over 70% were seen once. Sequencing was done on a sample of peripheral blood. These receptors originate from an elderly woman with acute or convalescent COVID-19.

V is TRBV2 and J is TRBJ1-4, with D unclear. The ends were cut back, 7 bases at V and 5 bases at J, with 8 bases in the middle. This CDR3 region has 12 residues. Germline V CDR1 and CDR2: SNHLY, FYNNEI. The CDR3 sequence: CASNPRNEKLFF. DNA for the CDR3: TGTGCCAGCAATCCTAGAAATGAAAAACTGTTTTTT.

This chain connects TRBV28 to TRBJ2-7; 8 bases match TRBD2. CDR1 and CDR2 from the germline V gene are MDHEN and SYDVKM. V was clipped by 6 bases and J by 7 bases; unmatched bases: 8. This CDR3 contains 13 residues. The CDR3 loop is CASREPPGGEQYF. In DNA form, the CDR3 reads TGTGCCAGCAGAGAACCGCCGGGGGGGGAGCAGTACTTC.

The CDR3 DNA sequence: TGTGCTTCCCGGGACAGATCCAATCAGCCCCAGCATTTT. This gives the protein CASRDRSNQPQHF. This chain links TRBV19 with TRBJ1-5, with TRBD1 identical over 7 bases. This CDR3 comprises 13 residues. Germline V gives CDR1 LNHDA, CDR2 SQIVND (reference sequence). Complete variable domain (other parts from reference TRBV19 and TRBJ1-5): DGGITQSPKYLFRKEGQNVTLSCEQNLNHDAMYWYRQDPGQGLRLIYYSQIVNDFQKGDIAEGYSVSREKKESFPLTVTSAQKNPTAFYLCASRDRSNQPQHFGDGTRLSIL.

This clone was counted once. The chain employs TRBV5-1 and TRBJ2-7, with TRBD2 matching over 10 bases. V shed 7 bases, J shed 0 bases, and the junction held 4 bases outside the gene matches. The germline CDR1 and CDR2 sequences are SGHRS and YFSETQ. The CDR3 sequence is 14 residues long. CDR3 loop: CASRSGGGSYEQYF. In DNA, the CDR3 is TGCGCCAGCCGGAGCGGGGGGGGCTCCTACGAGCAGTACTTC.

The chain uses TRBV7-9 and TRBJ2-3; a possible D gene is TRBD2 (6 bases). Trimming stripped 5 bases from V and 11 bases from J, with 20 bases between. The CDR3 consists of 14 residues. Germline lookup yields CDR1 SEHNR and CDR2 FQNEAQ (reference sequence). Here the CDR3 DNA reads TGTGCCAGCAGCCACCGGGACGCAACGCGGGGGCAGTATTTT. It specifies CASSHRDATRGQYF.

This clone was detected once. The chain joins TRBV11-2 to TRBJ2-7; the D is unclear. The CDR3 is 14 amino acids. Trimming removed 1 base at V and 2 bases at J, with 9 bases between. CDR1 SGHAT and CDR2 FQNNGV come from the germline V gene. Written as DNA, the CDR3 is TGTGCCAGCAGCTTAGGTCCAGGCCCCTACGAGCAGTACGTC. Residues: CASSLGPGPYEQYV.

This sequence joins TRBV27 and TRBJ1-2; TRBD1 aligns across 10 bases. The CDR3 extends over 15 amino acids. V lost 2 bases and J lost 3; bases outside the gene matches: 3. The V gene's germline CDR1 is MNHEY and CDR2 SMNVEV (reference sequence). CDR3 residues: CASSLATGGHYGYTF. As DNA, the CDR3 is TGTGCCAGCAGTTTAGCGACAGGGGGCCACTATGGCTACACCTTC.

The chain couples TRBV19 to TRBJ2-3; D unresolved. The V gene's germline CDR1 is LNHDA and CDR2 SQIVND (reference sequence). V lost 3 bases and J 0 bases, leaving 7 bases between the germline ends. This CDR3 region has 14 residues. The CDR3 here is CASSMGRSTDTQYF. In DNA, the CDR3 is TGTGCCAGTAGTATGGGCAGAAGCACAGATACGCAGTATTTT. The full variable domain, rest sourced from reference TRBV19 and TRBJ2-3, is DGGITQSPKYLFRKEGQNVTLSCEQNLNHDAMYWYRQDPGQGLRLIYYSQIVNDFQKGDIAEGYSVSREKKESFPLTVTSAQKNPTAFYLCASSMGRSTDTQYFGPGTRLTVL.

The chain has TRBV28 and TRBJ1-2; TRBD1 agrees at 7 bases. J lost 4 bases, V lost 11 bases, and 10 bases had no gene match. The germline V gene has CDR1 MDHEN and CDR2 SYDVKM. The length of the CDR3 is 13 residues. The CDR3 loop is CACHSGQFYGYTF. CDR3 nucleotides: TGTGCCTGCCACTCGGGACAGTTCTATGGCTACACCTTC.

This chain links TRBV7-9 with TRBJ2-4, with TRBD2 identical over 9 bases. The CDR3 spans 15 residues. V lost 5 bases to trimming and J lost 1 base; unmatched junction nucleotides: 3. Germline V gene data show CDR1 as SEHNR and CDR2 as FQNEAQ (reference sequence). The CDR3 loop is CASSILAGAKNIQYF. In DNA, the CDR3 is TGTGCCAGCAGCATCCTAGCGGGGGCCAAAAACATTCAGTACTTC.

Details on this clone: The same CDR3 is also encoded by other DNA sequences in this sample. The gene calls are TRBV6-5 and TRBJ1-4; perhaps TRBD1 as D (5 bases). The V gene's germline CDR1 is MNHEY and CDR2 SVGAGI. The CDR3 sequence is 15 residues long. Trimming stripped 2 bases from V and 2 bases from J, with 9 bases between. The CDR3, as DNA: TGTGCCAGCAGTTACGGAGGGGCCACTAATGAAAAACTGTTTTTT. Translating it yields CASSYGGATNEKLFF.

This chain joins TRBV14 and TRBJ2-2; 10 bases agree with TRBD2. Unmatched junction bases numbered 4, after V lost 4 bases and J lost 5 bases. The germline V gene has CDR1 SGHDN and CDR2 FVKESK. The CDR3 is made up of 15 amino acids. The CDR3 loop is CASSPIAGGTGELFF. CDR3 in DNA: TGTGCCAGCAGCCCCATAGCGGGGGGTACCGGGGAGCTGTTTTTT.

The chain employs TRBV5-5 and TRBJ2-1; 8 nucleotides match TRBD1. Germline-derived CDR1 and CDR2 are SGHKS and YYEKEE (reference sequence). The CDR3 consists of 16 residues. V lost 1 base and J lost 7; bases outside the gene matches: 10. This chain's CDR3 is CASSLLFGTGGNEQFF. The DNA for the CDR3 is TGTGCCAGCAGCTTGCTTTTCGGGACAGGTGGAAATGAGCAGTTCTTC.

This sequence joins TRBV21-1 and TRBJ2-1; the table calls TRBD2, which could not be checked here. TRBV21-1 has pseudogene status. The CDR3 has 14 amino acids. The CDR3 nucleotides read TGTGCCAGCAGGCGGGGGGTATCCTACAATGAGCAGTTCTTC. Its translation is CASRRGVSYNEQFF.

The chain links TRBV14 to TRBJ1-2; D is unresolved. This CDR3 spans 14 amino acids. The V end lost 0 bases, the J end lost 4 bases, and 9 bases lay between the germline ends. Germline CDR1 and CDR2: SGHDN and FVKESK. The CDR3 nucleotides read TGTGCCAGCAGCCAAGAGGTGGGCCCCTATGGCTACACCTTC. It translates to CASSQEVGPYGYTF.

The chain carries TRBV7-2 and TRBJ1-2, with D perhaps matching TRBD1 (6 bases). Between the trimmed V and J ends, which lost 5 bases and 4 bases, there was a span of 14 bases. Germline CDR1 and CDR2: SGHTA and FQGNSA. This CDR3 region has 14 residues. The CDR3 loop is CASSPLLGAYGYTF. CDR3 nucleotides: TGTGCCAGCAGCCCCCTTTTGGGGGCCTATGGCTACACCTTC.

The chain uses TRBV9 and TRBJ1-4, with 10 bases fitting TRBD1. Looked up from germline, CDR1 is SGDLS and CDR2 is YYNGEE. The junction had 16 bases not matched to a gene; V was cut back by 5 bases and J by 3 bases. The CDR3 has 19 residues. The CDR3 DNA is TGTGCCAGCAGGATCCCCGGACAGGGGGTTCAGGCAGCTAATGAAAAACTGTTTTTT. Its protein is CASRIPGQGVQAANEKLFF.

This clone has a handful of counts. This chain joins TRBV19 and TRBJ1-5; D is possibly TRBD1 (5 bases). In germline, CDR1 is LNHDA, CDR2 SQIVND (reference sequence). Trimming left V 3 bases short and J 5 bases short, with 14 bases between. This CDR3 contains 15 residues. The CDR3 DNA is TGTGCCAGTAGTATGGGTTCAGGGAGGGATCAGCCCCAGCATTTT. This sequence encodes CASSMGSGRDQPQHF.